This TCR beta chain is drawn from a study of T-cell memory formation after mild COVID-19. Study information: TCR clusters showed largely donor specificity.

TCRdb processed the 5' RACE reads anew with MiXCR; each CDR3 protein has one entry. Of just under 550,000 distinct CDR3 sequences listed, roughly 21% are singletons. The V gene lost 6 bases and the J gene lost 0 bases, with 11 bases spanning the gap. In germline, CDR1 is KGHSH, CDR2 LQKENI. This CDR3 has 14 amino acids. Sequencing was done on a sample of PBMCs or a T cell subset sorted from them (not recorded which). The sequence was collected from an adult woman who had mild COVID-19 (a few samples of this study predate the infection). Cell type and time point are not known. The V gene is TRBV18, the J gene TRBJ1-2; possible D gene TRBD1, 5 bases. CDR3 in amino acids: CASSIQTANYGYTF. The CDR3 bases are TGTGCCAGCTCGATTCAGACAGCTAACTATGGCTACACCTTC. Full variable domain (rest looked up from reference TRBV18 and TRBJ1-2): NAGVMQNPRHLVRRRGQEARLRCSPMKGHSHVYWYRQLPEEGLKFMVYLQKENIIDESGMPKERFSAEFPKEGPSILRIQQVVRGDSAAYFCASSIQTANYGYTFGSGTRLTVV.